The subject of this entry is one T cell receptor (beta chain). Antigen specificity is unknown. CDR1 and CDR2 from the germline V gene are MGHDK and SYGVNS. Germline trimming cut 6 bases from V and 3 bases from J; bases unmatched to any gene: 8. The CDR3 extends over 15 amino acids. This specimen belongs to a study of cytomegalovirus exposure and HLA in healthy donors. Whole-study findings and limits: According to a later analysis, donors in an Asian-associated ancestry cluster reportedly had fewer N-insertions than the roughly 660-donor mean.

Primers for the PCR totalled 60 Vbeta and 13 Jbeta. The method was immunoSEQ multiplex PCR; TCRdb's version includes in-frame clones alone and lacks a portion of them. The sample holds roughly 86,000 clones, around three quarters seen once. The source material was PBMCs. This clonotype was obtained from a man aged 55 to 70 in good health and CMV-seronegative. The rearrangement joins TRBV25-1 to TRBJ1-3; TRBD1 aligns across 7 bases. CDR3 nucleotide sequence: TGTGCCAGCAGGGATACGGGACAGAGTGGAAACACCATATATTTT. It encodes CASRDTGQSGNTIYF. The full variable domain, with the rest looked up from reference TRBV25-1 and TRBJ1-3, is EADIYQTPRYLVIGTGKKITLECSQTMGHDKMYWYQQDPGMELHLIHYSYGVNSTEKGDLSSESTVSRIRTEHFPLTLESARPSHTSQYLCASRDTGQSGNTIYFGEGSWLTVV.